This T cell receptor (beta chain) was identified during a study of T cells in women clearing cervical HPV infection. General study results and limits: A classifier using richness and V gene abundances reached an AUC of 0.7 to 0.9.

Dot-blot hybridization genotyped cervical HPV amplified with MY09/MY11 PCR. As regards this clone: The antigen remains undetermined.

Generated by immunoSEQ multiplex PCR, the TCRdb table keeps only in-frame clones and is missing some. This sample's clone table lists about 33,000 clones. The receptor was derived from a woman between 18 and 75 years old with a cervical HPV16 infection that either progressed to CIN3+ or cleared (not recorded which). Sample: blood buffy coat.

The sequenced CDR3 bases are TGCAGCGTTAGACAGGGAGGCACAGATACG. Protein product: CSVRQGGTDT. The whole CDR3 sequence is CSVRQGGTDTQYF. The chain uses TRBV29-1 and TRBJ2-3, with 7 bases matching TRBD1. The read is 3 residues too short to cover the CDR3 end, so that end is filled in from the germline J gene. The junction had 3 bases not matched to a gene; V was cut back by 5 bases and J by 1 base. This CDR3 is 13 amino acids long. Germline assignment: CDR1 SQVTM and CDR2 ANQGSEA.